The source of this T cell receptor (beta chain) is a study of blood T cell repertoires in COVID-19. About the research overall: From the United States, Italy and Spain came samples of acute and convalescent COVID-19. Sources were T cells, B-cell-depleted T cells, or PBMCs; the material itself was cDNA or gDNA.

Methods used by the authors: Scientists estimated how many nucleated cells there were by amplifying reference gene primers. The data were produced by immunoSEQ multiplex PCR, yet TCRdb's version contains in-frame clones alone and is incomplete. V, J and clone size were drawn from that table, and D and trimming were deduced from the DNA. The table has 68,000 or so clones, approximately 92% seen once. Germline-derived CDR1 and CDR2 are SGHAT and FQNNGV. V lost 3 bases and J 3 bases, leaving 12 bases between the germline ends. This CDR3 comprises 14 residues. Sequencing was done on a sample of peripheral blood. The receptor's source is a middle-aged man with acute or convalescent COVID-19. The rearrangement uses TRBV11-2 and TRBJ2-7; D is uncertain. The CDR3 region is CASSFVSFGYEQYF. The CDR3 DNA reads as TGTGCCAGCAGCTTTGTGAGTTTTGGCTACGAGCAGTACTTC. Filled out from reference TRBV11-2 and TRBJ2-7, the complete variable domain reads EAGVAQSPRYKIIEKRQSVAFWCNPISGHATLYWYQQILGQGPKLLIQFQNNGVVDDSQLPKDRFSAERLKGVDSTLKIQPAKLEDSAVYLCASSFVSFGYEQYFGPGTRLTVT.